This TCR beta chain was captured in a study of beta chain features in type 1 diabetes. On the study more broadly: No patient-donor differences in age, gender, total cells or subset yield. Findings and limits, study-wide: The study found moderately but significantly shorter TCRB CDR3s in all four CD4+ subsets of Type 1 diabetes patients.

What was sequenced were expressed TCRB transcripts, since all of the isolated RNA had been reverse transcribed. Clones were sequenced by immunoSEQ multiplex PCR, and TCRdb holds only the in-frame ones, with some missing. The sample records more than 150,000 clones, approximately 9.1% being singletons. About this clone itself: The antigen is not known.

This CDR3 is built from 15 residues. The V gene's germline CDR1 is GTSNPN and CDR2 SVGIG (reference sequence). J was trimmed by 7 bases and V by 7 bases; bases with no gene match: 17. This chain links TRBV30 with TRBJ1-2; 8 nucleotides match TRBD1. The source material was central memory CD4+ T cells from blood. The clonotype comes from a woman in her 30s with type 1 diabetes. CDR3 DNA sequence: TGTGCCTATCGATCCTACCAGGGGGCACATTTTGGCTACACCTTC. It codes for CAYRSYQGAHFGYTF.